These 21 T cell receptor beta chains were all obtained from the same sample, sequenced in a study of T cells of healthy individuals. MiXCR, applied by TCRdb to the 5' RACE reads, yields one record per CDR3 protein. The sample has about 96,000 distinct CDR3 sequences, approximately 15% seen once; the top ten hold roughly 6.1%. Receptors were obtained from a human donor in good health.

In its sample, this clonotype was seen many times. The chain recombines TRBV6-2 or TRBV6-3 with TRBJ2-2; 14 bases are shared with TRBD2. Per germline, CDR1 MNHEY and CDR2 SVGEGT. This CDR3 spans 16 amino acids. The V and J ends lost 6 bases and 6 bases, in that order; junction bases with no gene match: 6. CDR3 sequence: CASSPTGLAGAGELFF. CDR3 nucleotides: TGTGCCAGCAGCCCGACGGGACTAGCGGGAGCCGGGGAGCTGTTTTTT.

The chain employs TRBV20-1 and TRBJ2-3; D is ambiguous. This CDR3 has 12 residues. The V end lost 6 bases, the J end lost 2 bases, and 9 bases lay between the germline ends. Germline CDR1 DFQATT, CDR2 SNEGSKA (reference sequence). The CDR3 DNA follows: TGCAGTGCGGAAACCTCCACAGATACGCAGTATTTT. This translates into CSAETSTDTQYF.

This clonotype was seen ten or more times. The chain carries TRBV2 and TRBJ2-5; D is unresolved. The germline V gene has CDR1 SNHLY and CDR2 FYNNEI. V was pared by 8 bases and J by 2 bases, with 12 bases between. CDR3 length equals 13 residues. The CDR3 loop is CASAIYRQETQYF. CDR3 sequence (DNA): TGTGCCAGCGCGATATATAGGCAAGAGACCCAGTACTTC.

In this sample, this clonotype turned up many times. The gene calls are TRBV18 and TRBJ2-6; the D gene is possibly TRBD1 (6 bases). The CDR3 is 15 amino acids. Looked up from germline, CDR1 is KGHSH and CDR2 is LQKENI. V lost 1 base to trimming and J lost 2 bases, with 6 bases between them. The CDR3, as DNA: TGTGCCAGCTCACCACAGGGGGCTGGGGCCAACGTCCTGACTTTC. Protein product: CASSPQGAGANVLTF. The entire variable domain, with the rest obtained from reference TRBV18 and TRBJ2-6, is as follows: NAGVMQNPRHLVRRRGQEARLRCSPMKGHSHVYWYRQLPEEGLKFMVYLQKENIIDESGMPKERFSAEFPKEGPSILRIQQVVRGDSAAYFCASSPQGAGANVLTFGAGSRLTVL.

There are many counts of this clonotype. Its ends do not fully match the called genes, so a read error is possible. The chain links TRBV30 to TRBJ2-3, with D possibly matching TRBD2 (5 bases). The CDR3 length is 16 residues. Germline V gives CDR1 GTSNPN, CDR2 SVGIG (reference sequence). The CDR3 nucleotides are TGTGCCTGGATCAAACACGGGAACCTGGGCACGGATACGCAGTATTTT. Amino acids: CAWIKHGNLGTDTQYF.

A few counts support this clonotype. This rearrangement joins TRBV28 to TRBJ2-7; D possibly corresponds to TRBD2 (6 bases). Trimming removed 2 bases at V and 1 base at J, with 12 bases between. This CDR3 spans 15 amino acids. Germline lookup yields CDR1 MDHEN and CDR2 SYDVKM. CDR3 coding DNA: TGTGCCAGCAGTTTAGGACCAGCGGGTTCCTACGAGCAGTACTTC. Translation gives CASSLGPAGSYEQYF.

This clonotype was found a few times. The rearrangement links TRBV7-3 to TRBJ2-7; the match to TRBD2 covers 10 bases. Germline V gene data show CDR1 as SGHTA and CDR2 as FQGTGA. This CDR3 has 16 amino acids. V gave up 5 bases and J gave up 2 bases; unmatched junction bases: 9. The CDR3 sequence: CASSHGLAELPYEQYF. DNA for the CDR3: TGTGCCAGCAGCCACGGACTAGCGGAACTACCCTACGAGCAGTACTTC.

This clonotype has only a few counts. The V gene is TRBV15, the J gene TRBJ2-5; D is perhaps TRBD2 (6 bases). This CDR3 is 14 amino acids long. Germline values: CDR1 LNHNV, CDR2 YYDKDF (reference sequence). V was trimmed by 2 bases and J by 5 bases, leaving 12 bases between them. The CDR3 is CATSRQGGGETQYF. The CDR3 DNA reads TGTGCCACCAGCAGACAGGGAGGAGGGGAGACCCAGTACTTC.

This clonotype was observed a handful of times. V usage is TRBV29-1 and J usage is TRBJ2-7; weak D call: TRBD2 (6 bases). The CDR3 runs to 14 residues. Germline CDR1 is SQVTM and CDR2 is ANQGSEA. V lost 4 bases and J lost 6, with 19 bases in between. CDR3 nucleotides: TGCAGCGTTGCCCCCGGGTCCGGGGACTCCGAGCAGTACTTC. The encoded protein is CSVAPGSGDSEQYF.

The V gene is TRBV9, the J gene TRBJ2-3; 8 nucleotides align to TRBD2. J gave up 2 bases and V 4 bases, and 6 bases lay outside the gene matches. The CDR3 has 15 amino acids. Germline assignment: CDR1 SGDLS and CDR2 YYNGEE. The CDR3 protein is CASSRGGSLTDTQYF. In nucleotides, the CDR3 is TGTGCCAGCAGCCGGGGGGGTTCTCTCACAGATACGCAGTATTTT.

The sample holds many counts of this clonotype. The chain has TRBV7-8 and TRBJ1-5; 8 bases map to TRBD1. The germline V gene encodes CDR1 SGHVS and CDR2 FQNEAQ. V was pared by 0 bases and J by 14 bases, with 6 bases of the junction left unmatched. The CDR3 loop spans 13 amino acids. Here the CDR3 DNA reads TGTGCCAGCAGCTTAGCGTCGCAGGGGGCGAAGCATTTT. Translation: CASSLASQGAKHF.

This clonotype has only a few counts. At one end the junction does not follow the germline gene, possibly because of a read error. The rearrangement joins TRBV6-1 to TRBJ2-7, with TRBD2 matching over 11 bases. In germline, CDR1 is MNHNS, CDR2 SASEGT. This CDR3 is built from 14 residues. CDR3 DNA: TGCCTCTCTGCCGTTAGCGGGAGGGCCCACGAGCAGTACTTC. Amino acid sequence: CLSAVSGRAHEQYF.

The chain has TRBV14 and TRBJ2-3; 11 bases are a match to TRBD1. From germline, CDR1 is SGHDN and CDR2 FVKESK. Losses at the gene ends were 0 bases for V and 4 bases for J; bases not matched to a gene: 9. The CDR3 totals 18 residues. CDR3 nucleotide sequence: TGTGCCAGCAGCCAAGATCGAAGGACAGGGGGCATTCCAGATACGCAGTATTTT. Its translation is CASSQDRRTGGIPDTQYF. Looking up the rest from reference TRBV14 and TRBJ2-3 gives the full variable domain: EAGVTQFPSHSVIEKGQTVTLRCDPISGHDNLYWYRRVMGKEIKFLLHFVKESKQDESGMPNNRFLAERTGGTYSTLKVQPAELEDSGVYFCASSQDRRTGGIPDTQYFGPGTRLTVL.

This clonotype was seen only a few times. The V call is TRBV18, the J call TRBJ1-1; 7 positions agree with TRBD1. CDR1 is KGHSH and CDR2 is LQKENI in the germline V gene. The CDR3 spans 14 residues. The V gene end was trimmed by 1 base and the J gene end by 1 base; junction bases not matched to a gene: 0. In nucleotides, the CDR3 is TGTGCCAGCTCACCACAGGGGGCGAACACTGAAGCTTTCTTT. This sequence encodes CASSPQGANTEAFF.

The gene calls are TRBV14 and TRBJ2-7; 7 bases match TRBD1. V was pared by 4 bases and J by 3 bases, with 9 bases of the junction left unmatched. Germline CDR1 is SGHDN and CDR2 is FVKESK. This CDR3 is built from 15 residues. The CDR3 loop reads CASSLSTGKYYEQYF. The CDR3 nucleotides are TGTGCCAGCAGCCTTTCGACAGGGAAATACTACGAGCAGTACTTC.

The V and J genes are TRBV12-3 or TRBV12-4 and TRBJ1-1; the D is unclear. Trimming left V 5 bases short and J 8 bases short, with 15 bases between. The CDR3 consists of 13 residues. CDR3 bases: TGTGCCAGCAGTCCCATGAGGGTCTCCGAAGCTTTCTTT. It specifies CASSPMRVSEAFF.

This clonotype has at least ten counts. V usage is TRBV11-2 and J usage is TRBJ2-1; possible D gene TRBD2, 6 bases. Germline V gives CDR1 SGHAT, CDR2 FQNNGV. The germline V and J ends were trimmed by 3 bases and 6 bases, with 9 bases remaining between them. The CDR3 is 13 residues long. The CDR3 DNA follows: TGTGCCAGCAGCTTGGGACTGGTCAATGAGCAGTTCTTC. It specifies CASSLGLVNEQFF.

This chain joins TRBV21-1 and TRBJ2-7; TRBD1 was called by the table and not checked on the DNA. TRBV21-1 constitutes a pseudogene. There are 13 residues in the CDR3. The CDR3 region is CAKLRDRPYEQYF. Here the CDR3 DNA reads TGTGCCAAGCTGAGGGACAGACCCTACGAGCAGTACTTC.

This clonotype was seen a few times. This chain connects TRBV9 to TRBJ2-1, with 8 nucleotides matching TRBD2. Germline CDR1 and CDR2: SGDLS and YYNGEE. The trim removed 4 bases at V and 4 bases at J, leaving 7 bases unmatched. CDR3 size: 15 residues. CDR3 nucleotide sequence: TGTGCCAGCAGCCACAACGCGGGGGGTTACAATGAGCAGTTCTTC. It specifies CASSHNAGGYNEQFF.

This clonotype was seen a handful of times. CDR3 in DNA: TGTGCCAGCAGCTTAGTTGTAGAGACCCAGTACTTC. Protein product: CASSLVVETQYF. The chain has TRBV7-2 and TRBJ2-5; no clear D. Trimming left V 1 base short and J 4 bases short, with 4 bases between. Germline CDR1 reads SGHTA; CDR2 reads FQGNSA. The CDR3 is 12 residues long.

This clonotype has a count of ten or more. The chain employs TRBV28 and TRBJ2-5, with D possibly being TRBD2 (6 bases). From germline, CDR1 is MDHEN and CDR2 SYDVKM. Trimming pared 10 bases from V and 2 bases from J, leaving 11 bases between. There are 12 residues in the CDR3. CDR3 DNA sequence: TGTGCCACCCTTAGCGGACAAGAGACCCAGTACTTC. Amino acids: CATLSGQETQYF.